This T cell receptor beta chain derives from a study of blood T cell repertoires in COVID-19. Which cohort a participant joined came from the clinical history participants gave. Repertoires were generated with immunoSEQ multiplex PCR, while TCRdb's copy carries only in-frame clones and drops some. The repertoire holds about 270,000 clones, with approximately 86% as singletons. The J segment lost 5 bases and the V segment lost 8 bases, leaving 8 bases of the junction unmatched. CDR1 is MGHDK and CDR2 is SYGVNS in the germline V gene. This CDR3 is built from 14 residues. This receptor was obtained from a woman aged 18-29 years who had recovered from COVID-19. Sequenced input: PBMCs or T cells enriched from blood (not recorded which). The gene calls are TRBV25-1 and TRBJ2-3, with TRBD1 identical over 9 bases. The CDR3 nucleotides read TGTGCCAGCGACGGGACAGGGTTACTAGATACGCAGTATTTT. It is translated as CASDGTGLLDTQYF. Full variable domain (rest looked up from reference TRBV25-1 and TRBJ2-3): EADIYQTPRYLVIGTGKKITLECSQTMGHDKMYWYQQDPGMELHLIHYSYGVNSTEKGDLSSESTVSRIRTEHFPLTLESARPSHTSQYLCASDGTGLLDTQYFGPGTRLTVL.